The clone carrying this T cell receptor beta chain has at least ten counts. The data originate from a study of early T cells in non-severe SARS-CoV-2 infection. The CDR3 is 13 amino acids. With V trimmed by 1 base and J by 12 bases, 7 bases remained unmatched. In germline, CDR1 is DFQATT, CDR2 SNEGSKA (reference sequence). TCRdb re-derived calls from the 5' RACE reads in MiXCR, one entry per CDR3 protein. There are about 34,000 distinct CDR3 sequences in the sample; over 6% occur only once, and about 12% lies in the top ten. The sequence derives from an adult who was a healthcare worker with PCR-confirmed SARS-CoV-2 infection or an uninfected control (not recorded which). The rearrangement links TRBV20-1 to TRBJ2-1, with 9 bases fitting TRBD2. This specimen was whole blood, taken at baseline. The CDR3 loop reads CSARVVLAGGQFF. The CDR3 bases are TGCAGTGCTAGAGTAGTACTAGCGGGTGGGCAGTTCTTC.